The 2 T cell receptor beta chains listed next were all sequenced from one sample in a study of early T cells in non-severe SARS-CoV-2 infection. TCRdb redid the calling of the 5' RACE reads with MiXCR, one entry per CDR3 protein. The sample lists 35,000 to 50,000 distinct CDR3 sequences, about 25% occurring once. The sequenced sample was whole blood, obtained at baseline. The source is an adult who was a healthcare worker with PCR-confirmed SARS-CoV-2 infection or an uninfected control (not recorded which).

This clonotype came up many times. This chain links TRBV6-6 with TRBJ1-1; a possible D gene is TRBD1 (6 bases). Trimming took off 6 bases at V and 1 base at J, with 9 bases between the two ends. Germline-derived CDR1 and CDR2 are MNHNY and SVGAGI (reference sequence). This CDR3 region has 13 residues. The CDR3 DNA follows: TGTGCCAGCAGCCTGGGACAGAACACTGAAGCTTTCTTT. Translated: CASSLGQNTEAFF.

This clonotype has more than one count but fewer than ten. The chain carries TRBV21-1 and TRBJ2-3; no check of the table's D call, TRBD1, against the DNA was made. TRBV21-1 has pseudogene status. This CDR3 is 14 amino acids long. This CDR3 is CASSASPPTDTQYF. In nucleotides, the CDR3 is TGTGCCAGCAGCGCTAGCCCCCCGACAGATACGCAGTATTTT.